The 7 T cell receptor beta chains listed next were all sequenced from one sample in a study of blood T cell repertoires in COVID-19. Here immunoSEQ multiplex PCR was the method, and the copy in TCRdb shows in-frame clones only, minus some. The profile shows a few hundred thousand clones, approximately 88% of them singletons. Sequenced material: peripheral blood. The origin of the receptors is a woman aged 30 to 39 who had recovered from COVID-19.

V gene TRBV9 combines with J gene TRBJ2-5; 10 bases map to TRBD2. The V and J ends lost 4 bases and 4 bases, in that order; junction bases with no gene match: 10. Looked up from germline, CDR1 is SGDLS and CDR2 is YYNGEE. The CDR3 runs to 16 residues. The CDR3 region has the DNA TGTGCCAGCAGCTCAGGGGGGACTAGCGTCCGAGAGACCCAGTACTTC. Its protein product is CASSSGGTSVRETQYF.

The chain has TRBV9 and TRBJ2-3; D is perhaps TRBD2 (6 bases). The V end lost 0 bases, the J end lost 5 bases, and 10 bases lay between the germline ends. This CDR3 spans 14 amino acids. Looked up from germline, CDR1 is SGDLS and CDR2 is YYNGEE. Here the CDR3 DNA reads TGTGCCAGCAGCGTAGGACTAGGTCGAGATACGCAGTATTTT. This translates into CASSVGLGRDTQYF.

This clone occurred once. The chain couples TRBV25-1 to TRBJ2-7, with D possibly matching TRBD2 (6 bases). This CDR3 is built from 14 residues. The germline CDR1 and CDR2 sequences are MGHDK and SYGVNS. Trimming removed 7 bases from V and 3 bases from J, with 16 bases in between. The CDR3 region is CASIRSGVDYEQYF. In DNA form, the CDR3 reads TGTGCCAGCATTCGGTCGGGGGTGGACTACGAGCAGTACTTC.

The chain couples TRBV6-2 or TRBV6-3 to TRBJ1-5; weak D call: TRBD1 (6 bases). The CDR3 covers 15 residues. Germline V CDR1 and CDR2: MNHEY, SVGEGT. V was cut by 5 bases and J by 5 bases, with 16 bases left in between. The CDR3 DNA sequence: TGTGCCAGCAGTCGGCAGGGGTCCCTTTATCAGCCCCAGCATTTT. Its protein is CASSRQGSLYQPQHF.

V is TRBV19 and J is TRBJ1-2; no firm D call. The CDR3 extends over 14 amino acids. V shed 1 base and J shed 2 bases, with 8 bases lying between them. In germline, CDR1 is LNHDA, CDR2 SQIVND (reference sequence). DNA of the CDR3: TGTGCCAGTAGTATAGGAGGCAGCAACTATGGCTACACCTTC. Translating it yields CASSIGGSNYGYTF.

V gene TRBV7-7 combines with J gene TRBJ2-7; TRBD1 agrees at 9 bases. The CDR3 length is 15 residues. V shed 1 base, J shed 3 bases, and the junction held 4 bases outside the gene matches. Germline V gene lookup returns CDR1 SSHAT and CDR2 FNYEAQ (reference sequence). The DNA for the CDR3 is TGTGCCAGCAGCTTAGGAACAGGGGGCGGCTACGAGCAGTACTTC. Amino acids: CASSLGTGGGYEQYF.

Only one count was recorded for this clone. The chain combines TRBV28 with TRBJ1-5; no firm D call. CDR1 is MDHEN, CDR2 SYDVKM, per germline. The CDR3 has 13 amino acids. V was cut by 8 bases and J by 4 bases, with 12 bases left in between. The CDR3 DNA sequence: TGTGCCAGCTATAGTAGTATTAATCAGCCCCAGCATTTT. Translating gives CASYSSINQPQHF.